This entry describes one T cell receptor (beta chain). CDR3 length: 16 residues. The ends were cut back, 3 bases at V and 5 bases at J, with 14 bases in the middle. Germline assignment: CDR1 SEHNR and CDR2 FQNEAQ (reference sequence). Only in-frame clones appear in the TCRdb table, and some are missing; sequencing was by immunoSEQ multiplex PCR. Among 60,000 to 85,000 clones listed, approximately 96% were seen once. This specimen comes from a study of technical replicates of blood from a few donors. Specimen: T cells isolated from PBMCs. The rearrangement joins TRBV7-9 to TRBJ1-6; TRBD1 might be the D (5 bases). This receptor was identified in a human donor in good health. The CDR3 nucleotides are TGTGCCAGCAGCTTCGTAAAGGGGAGGGATAATTCACCCCTCCACTTT. It yields the protein CASSFVKGRDNSPLHF.